The 28 T cell receptor beta chains in this list originate from one sample, sequenced in a study of human T cells and chemical hapten exposure. Time point reported: healthy volunteer bleed at 2 weeks. Whole blood, unfractionated, served as the material for total RNA extraction. TCRdb analysed the RACE reads with MiXCR anew, one entry per CDR3 protein. The data hold 100,000 to 150,000 distinct CDR3 sequences, with around 8.2% observed a single time. Material for sequencing was whole blood. The receptors were sampled from a male donor in good health. Some clones in this sample may be carry-over from other donors' samples.

This clonotype came up many times. The CDR3 loop reads CASSQDVTGGSKNIQYF. The CDR3 coding sequence is TGCGCCAGCAGCCAAGATGTAACAGGGGGCTCCAAAAACATTCAGTACTTC. The chain joins TRBV4-3 to TRBJ2-4; 9 nucleotides line up with TRBD1. Germline CDR1 and CDR2: LGHNA and YSLEER. The length of the CDR3 is 17 residues. V lost 0 bases to trimming and J lost 2 bases; unmatched junction nucleotides: 5.

This clonotype showed up just a few times. The rearrangement links TRBV5-1 to TRBJ2-3; TRBD2 matches at 10 bases. J was trimmed by 11 bases and V by 0 bases; bases with no gene match: 6. CDR3 size: 14 residues. The germline gives CDR1 SGHRS, CDR2 YFSETQ. The CDR3 region is CASSLALAGVRQYF. The CDR3 DNA sequence: TGCGCCAGCAGCTTGGCGCTAGCGGGGGTTAGGCAGTATTTT.

This chain joins TRBV5-1 and TRBJ2-1, with 8 bases matching TRBD2. CDR3 length: 13 residues. Trimming cost V 8 bases and J 7 bases; bases outside gene matches: 8. CDR1 is SGHRS, CDR2 YFSETQ, per germline. The CDR3 DNA reads as TGCGCCAGTTCGGGACTAGGAGTGAATGAGCAGTTCTTC. As protein: CASSGLGVNEQFF. The variable domain in full, completed from reference TRBV5-1 and TRBJ2-1, reads KAGVTQTPRYLIKTRGQQVTLSCSPISGHRSVSWYQQTPGQGLQFLFEYFSETQRNKGNFPGRFSGRQFSNSRSEMNVSTLELGDSALYLCASSGLGVNEQFFGPGTRLTVL.

Only a few counts were recorded for this clonotype. V and J are TRBV4-3 and TRBJ1-4; 10 nucleotides align to TRBD1. Germline CDR1 LGHNA, CDR2 YSLEER. V lost 0 bases to trimming and J lost 5 bases; unmatched junction nucleotides: 6. This CDR3 has 17 amino acids. The CDR3 protein is CASSQEGRTGGNEKLFF. DNA for the CDR3: TGCGCCAGCAGCCAAGAAGGGCGGACAGGGGGGAATGAAAAACTGTTTTTT.

DNA for the CDR3: TGCGCCAGCAGCCCAGGGAATTCTAGGGCCAACGTCCTGACTTTC. Translated: CASSPGNSRANVLTF. The chain combines TRBV5-1 with TRBJ2-6; a possible D gene is TRBD1 (5 bases). The V and J ends lost 4 bases and 5 bases respectively, with 13 bases between them. Germline CDR1 SGHRS, CDR2 YFSETQ. The CDR3 contains 15 residues. The full variable domain, its missing parts supplied by reference TRBV5-1 and TRBJ2-6, is KAGVTQTPRYLIKTRGQQVTLSCSPISGHRSVSWYQQTPGQGLQFLFEYFSETQRNKGNFPGRFSGRQFSNSRSEMNVSTLELGDSALYLCASSPGNSRANVLTFGAGSRLTVL.

This clonotype was counted between two and nine times. The genes are TRBV7-8 and TRBJ2-3; tentative D call: TRBD1 (5 bases). This CDR3 comprises 14 residues. CDR1 SGHVS and CDR2 FQNEAQ come from the germline V gene. V lost 9 bases and J lost 2, with 15 bases in between. CDR3: CASRLDTSTDTQYF. The CDR3 coding sequence is TGTGCCAGTCGATTGGACACATCCACAGATACGCAGTATTTT.

This clonotype was counted many times. The J gene is TRBJ2-3, the V gene TRBV9; 13 positions agree with TRBD2. The CDR3 consists of 18 residues. Trimming cost V 4 bases and J 0 bases; bases outside gene matches: 8. Germline CDR1 SGDLS, CDR2 YYNGEE. In DNA, the CDR3 is TGTGCCAGCAGCAAGGGACTAGCGGGATACACTAGCACAGATACGCAGTATTTT. It translates to CASSKGLAGYTSTDTQYF. Using reference TRBV9 and TRBJ2-3 for the parts outside the CDR3, the full variable domain is DSGVTQTPKHLITATGQRVTLRCSPRSGDLSVYWYQQSLDQGLQFLIQYYNGEERAKGNILERFSAQQFPDLHSELNLSSLELGDSALYFCASSKGLAGYTSTDTQYFGPGTRLTVL.

This clonotype was recorded many times. The CDR3 DNA follows: TGTGCCAGCAGTGAGAACAAATGGGGGGATACGCAGTATTTT. Protein sequence: CASSENKWGDTQYF. The V gene is TRBV25-1, the J gene TRBJ2-3, with D perhaps assigned TRBD1 or TRBD2 (5 bases each). There are 14 residues in the CDR3. V lost 3 bases and J 6 bases, leaving 13 bases between the germline ends. Germline V gene sequence: CDR1 MGHDK, CDR2 SYGVNS.

Only a few counts were recorded for this clonotype. This sequence joins TRBV27 and TRBJ2-7, with a possible D match to TRBD2 (5 bases). V lost 4 bases and J lost 6, with 13 bases in between. CDR1 is MNHEY, CDR2 SMNVEV, per germline (reference sequence). This CDR3 is 13 amino acids long. In DNA, the CDR3 is TGTGCCAGCAGTTGGAGGCGCTCCACCGAGCAGTACTTC. Translation: CASSWRRSTEQYF.

This clonotype was seen many times. V gene TRBV5-1 combines with J gene TRBJ2-1; 10 positions agree with TRBD1. V gave up 0 bases and J gave up 3 bases; unmatched junction bases: 0. Germline V gene sequence: CDR1 SGHRS, CDR2 YFSETQ. This CDR3 comprises 15 residues. CDR3 bases: TGCGCCAGCAGCTTGGGGGACAGGGGCTACAATGAGCAGTTCTTC. Translating gives CASSLGDRGYNEQFF.

This clonotype showed up just a few times. This chain uses TRBV6-2 or TRBV6-3 with TRBJ2-2, with 8 bases lining up with TRBD2. The CDR3 loop spans 16 amino acids. Germline V gene sequence: CDR1 MNHEY, CDR2 SVGEGT. Unmatched junction bases numbered 9, after V lost 6 bases and J lost 3 bases. This chain's CDR3 is CASSLLGRADTGELFF. The CDR3 DNA sequence: TGTGCCAGCAGCCTACTCGGGAGGGCGGACACCGGGGAGCTGTTTTTT.

This clonotype was recorded at least ten times. The chain has TRBV6-6 and TRBJ2-7; D unclear. The CDR3 sequence is 13 residues long. Between the trimmed V and J ends, which lost 4 bases and 0 bases, there was a span of 7 bases. Per the germline V gene, CDR1 is MNHNY and CDR2 is SVGAGI (reference sequence). The CDR3 is CASSSDISYEQYF. The CDR3 DNA is TGTGCCAGCAGTTCAGACATCTCCTACGAGCAGTACTTC.

This clonotype has a count of ten or more. J is TRBJ2-1 and V is TRBV24-1, with a possible D match to TRBD1 (7 bases). In germline, CDR1 is KGHDR, CDR2 SFDVKD. Trimming left V 5 bases short and J 7 bases short, with 11 bases between. There are 13 residues in the CDR3. CDR3 DNA sequence: TGTGCCACCAGTGGCGCAGGGGGGAATGAGCAGTTCTTC. Protein sequence: CATSGAGGNEQFF.

The J gene is TRBJ1-4, the V gene TRBV7-9, with 7 bases lining up with TRBD1. V gave up 3 bases and J gave up 3 bases; unmatched junction bases: 7. The germline CDR1 and CDR2 sequences are SEHNR and FQNEAQ (reference sequence). This CDR3 is 16 amino acids long. CDR3: CASSFLSRGANEKLFF. CDR3 nucleotide sequence: TGTGCCAGCAGCTTCCTATCCAGGGGGGCTAATGAAAAACTGTTTTTT.

This clonotype was counted many times. The genes are TRBV6-1 and TRBJ1-4; D is ambiguous. Trimming pared 7 bases from V and 8 bases from J, leaving 20 bases between. CDR3 length equals 15 residues. Germline-derived CDR1 and CDR2 are MNHNS and SASEGT. CDR3 in amino acids: CASKTTPGRGEKLFF. For the CDR3, the DNA is TGTGCCAGCAAGACGACTCCCGGTCGTGGGGAAAAACTGTTTTTT.

There are a few counts of this clonotype. V and J are TRBV2 and TRBJ2-5; 7 nucleotides align to TRBD2. V was pared by 6 bases and J by 5 bases, with 6 bases of the junction left unmatched. There are 13 residues in the CDR3. The germline gives CDR1 SNHLY, CDR2 FYNNEI. CDR3 bases: TGTGCCAGCAGACGAGGGGAGGGGGAGACCCAGTACTTC. Its translation: CASRRGEGETQYF.

In its sample, this clonotype was seen many times. The rearrangement links TRBV6-5 to TRBJ2-5; 8 bases align to TRBD2. CDR3 size: 15 residues. After removal of 8 bases from V and 2 bases from J, the junction contained 10 bases not matched to a gene. In germline, CDR1 is MNHEY, CDR2 SVGAGI. As DNA, the CDR3 is TGTGCCAGCTCACGGTCCAGCGGGGGACAAGAGACCCAGTACTTC. Translated: CASSRSSGGQETQYF.

The sample holds many counts of this clonotype. The chain couples TRBV7-9 to TRBJ2-2; 9 bases align to TRBD1. The V gene end was trimmed by 5 bases and the J gene end by 6 bases; junction bases not matched to a gene: 10. Per germline, CDR1 SEHNR and CDR2 FQNEAQ (reference sequence). The CDR3 has 16 amino acids. CDR3 in amino acids: CASSLRDRASSGELFF. The DNA of the CDR3 is TGTGCCAGCAGCCTCCGGGACAGGGCGTCATCCGGGGAGCTGTTTTTT.

This clonotype has a count of ten or more. V gene TRBV29-1 combines with J gene TRBJ2-1; 11 positions match TRBD2. The V and J ends lost 3 bases and 3 bases, in that order; junction bases with no gene match: 4. In germline, CDR1 is SQVTM, CDR2 ANQGSEA. The length of the CDR3 is 15 residues. CDR3 residues: CSVDLAGGLYNEQFF. The CDR3, as DNA: TGCAGCGTTGATCTAGCGGGAGGCCTCTACAATGAGCAGTTCTTC.

The chain recombines TRBV4-1 with TRBJ2-5, with 9 bases aligning to TRBD2. Trimming took 3 bases from V and 2 from J; bases not matched to a gene: 4. Per germline, CDR1 MGHRA and CDR2 YSYEKL. The CDR3 runs to 15 residues. CDR3 residues: CASSQVAGEQETQYF. CDR3 coding DNA: TGCGCCAGCAGCCAGGTAGCGGGAGAACAAGAGACCCAGTACTTC.

This clonotype was observed many times. The gene calls are TRBV6-5 and TRBJ2-7; TRBD1 matches at 8 bases. Germline CDR1 reads MNHEY; CDR2 reads SVGAGI. V was clipped by 6 bases and J by 2 bases; unmatched bases: 3. The CDR3 consists of 13 residues. CDR3 coding DNA: TGTGCCAGCAGGGGGACAGGCGCCTACGAGCAGTACTTC. This translates into CASRGTGAYEQYF.

This clonotype was counted ten times or more. The gene calls are TRBV19 and TRBJ2-1; unclear D gene. Trimming left V 1 base short and J 8 bases short, with 12 bases between. CDR3 length: 14 residues. Germline loops: CDR1 LNHDA, CDR2 SQIVND (reference sequence). CDR3 nucleotides: TGTGCCAGTAGTATAGGTTTCGGTACGGATGAGCAGTTCTTC. Translated: CASSIGFGTDEQFF.

The V gene is TRBV20-1, the J gene TRBJ1-1; D not resolved. V was pared by 3 bases and J by 1 base, with 12 bases between. CDR1 is DFQATT, CDR2 SNEGSKA, per germline (reference sequence). This CDR3 region has 14 residues. The CDR3 region has the DNA TGCAGTGCTAGTATGGTAGGGAGGAACACTGAAGCTTTCTTT. Protein sequence: CSASMVGRNTEAFF.

A few counts support this clonotype. The genes are TRBV7-2 and TRBJ2-3; 14 bases fit TRBD2. The CDR3 sequence is 17 residues long. Germline loops: CDR1 SGHTA, CDR2 FQGNSA. V shed 0 bases and J 6 bases; nucleotides not matched to a gene: 5. DNA of the CDR3: TGTGCCAGCAGCTTAGCCGGACTAGCGGGAGGCGCGGATACGCAGTATTTT. The encoded protein is CASSLAGLAGGADTQYF. The entire variable domain, with the rest obtained from reference TRBV7-2 and TRBJ2-3, is as follows: GAGVSQSPSNKVTEKGKDVELRCDPISGHTALYWYRQSLGQGLEFLIYFQGNSAPDKSGLPSDRFSAERTGGSVSTLTIQRTQQEDSAVYLCASSLAGLAGGADTQYFGPGTRLTVL.

This clonotype was counted many times. The chain couples TRBV5-1 to TRBJ1-1; D possibly corresponds to TRBD1 (6 bases). This CDR3 spans 12 amino acids. Deletions cut 4 bases from V and 6 bases from J, with 10 bases between. CDR1 and CDR2 from the germline V gene are SGHRS and YFSETQ. The CDR3 coding sequence is TGCGCCAGCAGCGTCAGGGGAGCTGAAGCTTTCTTT. Its protein product is CASSVRGAEAFF. Filled out from reference TRBV5-1 and TRBJ1-1, the complete variable domain reads KAGVTQTPRYLIKTRGQQVTLSCSPISGHRSVSWYQQTPGQGLQFLFEYFSETQRNKGNFPGRFSGRQFSNSRSEMNVSTLELGDSALYLCASSVRGAEAFFGQGTRLTVV.

As concerns this clonotype: This could be a read error, since a much larger clone is one nucleotide away. The chain uses TRBV25-1 and TRBJ2-7, with D unclear. Germline CDR1 and CDR2: MGHDK and SYGVNS. Trimming took 2 bases from V and 3 from J, leaving 11 bases between them. The CDR3 is 14 amino acids. CDR3 DNA sequence: TGTGCCAGCAGTGAACTAGACCAACTCTACGAGCAGTACTTC. It codes for CASSELDQLYEQYF.

Ten or more counts support this clonotype. The gene calls are TRBV20-1 and TRBJ2-1; TRBD2 matches at 8 bases. Germline values: CDR1 DFQATT, CDR2 SNEGSKA (reference sequence). The CDR3 runs to 17 residues. V shed 5 bases and J 0 bases; nucleotides not matched to a gene: 12. The CDR3 is CSAEALSGVSSYNEQFF. The DNA for the CDR3 is TGCAGTGCTGAAGCACTTAGCGGGGTTAGCTCCTACAATGAGCAGTTCTTC.

This sequence joins TRBV6-6 and TRBJ1-6, with TRBD1 matching 9 bases. The CDR3 covers 17 residues. The germline gives CDR1 MNHNY, CDR2 SVGAGI (reference sequence). With 6 bases clipped from V and 6 bases from J, the junction kept 12 bases outside the gene matches. In nucleotides, the CDR3 is TGTGCCAGCAGCGGACAGGGGAAAGGCGGCGCTAATTCACCCCTCCACTTT. Protein product: CASSGQGKGGANSPLHF.